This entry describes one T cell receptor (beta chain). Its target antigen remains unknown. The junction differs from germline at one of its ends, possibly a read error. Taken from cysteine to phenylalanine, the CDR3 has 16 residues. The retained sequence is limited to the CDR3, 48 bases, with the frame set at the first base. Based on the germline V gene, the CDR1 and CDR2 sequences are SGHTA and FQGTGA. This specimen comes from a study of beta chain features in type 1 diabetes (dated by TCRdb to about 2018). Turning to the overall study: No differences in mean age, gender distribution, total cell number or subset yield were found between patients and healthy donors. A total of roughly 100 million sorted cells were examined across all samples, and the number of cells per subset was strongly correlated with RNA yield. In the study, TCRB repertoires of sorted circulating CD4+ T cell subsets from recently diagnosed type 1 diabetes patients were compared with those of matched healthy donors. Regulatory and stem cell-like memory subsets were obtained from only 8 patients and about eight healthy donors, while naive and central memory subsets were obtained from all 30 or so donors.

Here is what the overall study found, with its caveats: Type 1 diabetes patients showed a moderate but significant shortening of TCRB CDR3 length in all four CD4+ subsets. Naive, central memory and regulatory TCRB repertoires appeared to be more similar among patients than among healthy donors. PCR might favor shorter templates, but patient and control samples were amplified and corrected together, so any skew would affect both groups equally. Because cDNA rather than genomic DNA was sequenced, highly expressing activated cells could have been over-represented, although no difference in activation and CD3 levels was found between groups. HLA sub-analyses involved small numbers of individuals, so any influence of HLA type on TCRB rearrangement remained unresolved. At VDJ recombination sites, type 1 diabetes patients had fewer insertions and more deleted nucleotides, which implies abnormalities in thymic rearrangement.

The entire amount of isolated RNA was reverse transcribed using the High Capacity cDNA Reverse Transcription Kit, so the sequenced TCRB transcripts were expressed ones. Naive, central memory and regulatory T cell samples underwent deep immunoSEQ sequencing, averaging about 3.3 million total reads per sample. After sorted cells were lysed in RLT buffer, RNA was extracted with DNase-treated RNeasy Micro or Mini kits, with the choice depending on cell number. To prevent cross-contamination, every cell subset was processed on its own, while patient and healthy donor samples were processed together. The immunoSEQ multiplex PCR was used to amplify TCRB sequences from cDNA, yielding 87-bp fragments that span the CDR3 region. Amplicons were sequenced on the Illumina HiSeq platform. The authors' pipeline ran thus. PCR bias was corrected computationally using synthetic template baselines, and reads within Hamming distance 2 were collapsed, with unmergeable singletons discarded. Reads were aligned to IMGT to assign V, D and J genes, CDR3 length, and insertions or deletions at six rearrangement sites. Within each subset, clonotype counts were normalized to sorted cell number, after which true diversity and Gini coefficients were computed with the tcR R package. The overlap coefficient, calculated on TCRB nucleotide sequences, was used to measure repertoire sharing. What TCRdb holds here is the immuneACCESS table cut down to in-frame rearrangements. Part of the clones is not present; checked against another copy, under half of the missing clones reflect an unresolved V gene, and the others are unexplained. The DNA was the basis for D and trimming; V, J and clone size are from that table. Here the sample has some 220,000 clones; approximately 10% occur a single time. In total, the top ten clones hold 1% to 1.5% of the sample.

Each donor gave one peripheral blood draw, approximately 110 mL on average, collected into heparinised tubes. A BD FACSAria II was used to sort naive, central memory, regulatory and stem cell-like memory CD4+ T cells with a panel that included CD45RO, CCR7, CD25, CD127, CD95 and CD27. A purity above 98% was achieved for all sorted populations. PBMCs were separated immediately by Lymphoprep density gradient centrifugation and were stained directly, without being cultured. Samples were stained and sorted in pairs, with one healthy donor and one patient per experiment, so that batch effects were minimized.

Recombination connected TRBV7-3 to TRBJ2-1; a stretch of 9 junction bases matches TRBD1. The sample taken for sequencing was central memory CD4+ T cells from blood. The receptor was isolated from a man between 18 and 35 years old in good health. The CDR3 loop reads CASSLTRDRAYNEQFF. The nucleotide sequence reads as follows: TGTGCCAGCAGTTTAACACGGGACAGGGCATACAATGAGCAGTTCTTC. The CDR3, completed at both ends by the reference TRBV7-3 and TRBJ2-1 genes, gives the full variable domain GAGVSQTPSNKVTEKGKYVELRCDPISGHTALYWYRQSLGQGPEFLIYFQGTGAADDSGLPNDRFFAVRPEGSVSTLKIQRTERGDSAVYLCASSLTRDRAYNEQFFGPGTRLTVL.